These 24 T cell receptor beta chains share one sample of origin, sequenced in a study of response to subunit inactivated influenza vaccine. TCRdb fed the RT-PCR reads into MiXCR, producing one record per CDR3 protein. Of some 850,000 distinct CDR3 sequences detected, less than 20% appear once; the ten largest clones hold roughly a tenth. The material sequenced was PBMCs from blood, taken 5 days after vaccination. These TCRs come from a man aged 45-60 years who received an inactivated influenza vaccine.

This clonotype was recorded a few times. The rearrangement uses TRBV25-1 and TRBJ1-1, with D unresolved. V was clipped by 4 bases and J by 1 base, with 16 bases between them. The germline CDR1 and CDR2 sequences are MGHDK and SYGVNS. The CDR3 runs 16 residues. The CDR3 region is CASSASHDTKNTEAFF. CDR3 sequence (DNA): TGTGCCAGCAGTGCTAGCCACGACACCAAGAACACTGAAGCTTTCTTT.

This chain links TRBV7-2 with TRBJ2-3; D gene uncertain. V was trimmed by 5 bases and J by 1 base, leaving 16 bases between them. The CDR3 covers 16 residues. Germline CDR1 is SGHTA and CDR2 is FQGNSA. The CDR3 nucleotides are TGTGCCAGCAGCACCCGACTGCTTTCTGGCACAGATACGCAGTATTTT. Protein sequence: CASSTRLLSGTDTQYF.

This clonotype came up many times. The chain recombines TRBV10-3 with TRBJ2-1; D ambiguous. CDR3 length: 12 amino acids. Germline V lookup: CDR1 ENHRY, CDR2 SYGVKD. The V end lost 0 bases, the J end lost 6 bases, and 3 bases lay between the germline ends. CDR3 amino acids: CAISESSNEQFF. In DNA form, the CDR3 reads TGTGCCATCAGTGAGTCTAGCAATGAGCAGTTCTTC.

The J gene is TRBJ2-1, the V gene TRBV28; D gene ambiguous. CDR3 length: 13 amino acids. V lost 7 bases to trimming and J lost 2 bases, with 9 bases between them. Germline V CDR1 and CDR2: MDHEN, SYDVKM. The CDR3 here is CASTLGAYNEQFF. CDR3 DNA sequence: TGTGCCAGCACCCTTGGGGCCTACAATGAGCAGTTCTTC.

The chain links TRBV4-2 to TRBJ1-1; perhaps TRBD1 as D (6 bases). Germline lookup yields CDR1 LGHNA and CDR2 YNFKEQ. V gave up 4 bases and J gave up 0 bases, with 12 bases separating them. The CDR3 is 15 amino acids. The CDR3 here is CASSLWTALNTEAFF. In DNA, the CDR3 is TGTGCCAGCAGCCTCTGGACAGCCTTGAACACTGAAGCTTTCTTT.

The chain couples TRBV4-3 to TRBJ2-1, with no clear D. Trimming removed 1 base from V and 5 bases from J, with 6 bases in between. CDR1 is LGHNA and CDR2 is YSLEER in the germline V gene. The length of the CDR3 is 13 residues. The CDR3 sequence: CASSQVLNNEQFF. As DNA, the CDR3 is TGCGCCAGCAGCCAAGTCCTGAACAATGAGCAGTTCTTC.

This clonotype was picked up a small number of times. The V call is TRBV4-2, the J call TRBJ2-3; perhaps D is TRBD1 or TRBD2 (5 bases each). In germline, CDR1 is LGHNA, CDR2 YNFKEQ. The CDR3 runs 16 residues. V was cut by 3 bases and J by 5 bases, with 18 bases left in between. CDR3 sequence (DNA): TGTGCCAGCAGCCACTATTTAAGTGGGGGTGGAGATACGCAGTATTTT. Its protein is CASSHYLSGGGDTQYF.

In this sample, this clonotype turned up many times. This chain links TRBV27 with TRBJ1-5; TRBD1 matches at 9 bases. Germline V gene lookup returns CDR1 MNHEY and CDR2 SMNVEV (reference sequence). V trimming: 6 bases; J trimming: 4 bases; junction bases outside the gene matches: 10. CDR3 length: 16 residues. CDR3 DNA: TGTGCCAGCAGCCGGAGACAGGGGGTCCCGAATCAGCCCCAGCATTTT. As protein: CASSRRQGVPNQPQHF.

The chain uses TRBV7-2 and TRBJ2-7; 11 positions match TRBD1. Germline-derived CDR1 and CDR2 are SGHTA and FQGNSA. The ends lost 5 bases at V and 4 bases at J; junction bases unmatched: 7. CDR3 length: 15 amino acids. Written as DNA, the CDR3 is TGTGCCAGCAGCGCCCGGACAGGGGGCGGATACGAGCAGTACTTC. Its translation: CASSARTGGGYEQYF.

To note about this clonotype: Given the absence of the conserved phenylalanine or tryptophan at the CDR3 end, a read error is likely. The chain joins TRBV6-2 or TRBV6-3 to TRBJ2-7; 7 bases are a match to TRBD2. The CDR3 length is 14 residues. The J segment lost 7 bases and the V segment lost 6 bases, leaving 12 bases of the junction unmatched. The germline CDR1 and CDR2 sequences are MNHEY and SVGEGT. CDR3 sequence: CASSTVGGNGEQYS. DNA for the CDR3: TGTGCCAGCAGCACCGTGGGAGGGAATGGGGAGCAGTACTCC.

This clonotype was detected only a few times. V is TRBV25-1 and J is TRBJ2-7, with 8 bases fitting TRBD1. This CDR3 has 14 amino acids. V was clipped by 4 bases and J by 3 bases; unmatched bases: 5. Looked up from germline, CDR1 is MGHDK and CDR2 is SYGVNS. The CDR3 spells CASSVLGQGYEQYF. DNA for the CDR3: TGTGCCAGCAGTGTATTAGGACAGGGCTACGAGCAGTACTTC.

V is TRBV27 and J is TRBJ2-3, with 7 bases that match TRBD2. The CDR3 runs 13 residues. Per the germline V gene, CDR1 is MNHEY and CDR2 is SMNVEV (reference sequence). V lost 10 bases to trimming and J lost 5 bases; unmatched junction nucleotides: 9. CDR3 DNA: TGTGCCACCGGGGAGCGGGGAGGAGATACGCAGTATTTT. Its translation is CATGERGGDTQYF.

The CDR3: CASSLAPVPSYEQYF. In DNA form, the CDR3 reads TGTGCCAGCAGCTTAGCCCCAGTACCCTCCTACGAGCAGTACTTC. The chain joins TRBV11-1 to TRBJ2-7; D unclear. The CDR3 runs to 15 residues. Germline assignment: CDR1 SGHAT and CDR2 FQDESV (reference sequence). V dropped 0 bases and J dropped 0 bases, with 9 bases sitting between them. The variable domain in full, completed from reference TRBV11-1 and TRBJ2-7, reads EAEVAQSPRYKITEKSQAVAFWCDPISGHATLYWYRQILGQGPELLVQFQDESVVDDSQLPKDRFSAERLKGVDSTLKIQPAELGDSAMYLCASSLAPVPSYEQYFGPGTRLTVT.

This clonotype has just a few counts. The chain is built from TRBV5-1 and TRBJ2-7, with 7 bases lining up with TRBD2. This CDR3 has 15 amino acids. The junction had 12 bases not matched to a gene; V was cut back by 4 bases and J by 5 bases. CDR1 and CDR2 from the germline V gene are SGHRS and YFSETQ. The CDR3 DNA reads TGCGCCAGCAGCCCTAGACCGACTAGCAGCGACGAGCAGTACTTC. Translation: CASSPRPTSSDEQYF.

A few counts support this clonotype. This chain connects TRBV6-5 to TRBJ2-5; possibly TRBD1 or TRBD2 for D (5 bases each). V was clipped by 0 bases and J by 3 bases, with 8 bases between them. From germline, CDR1 is MNHEY and CDR2 SVGAGI. The CDR3 is 14 amino acids. The CDR3, as DNA: TGTGCCAGCAGTTACTCGAGAGGGGAAGAGACCCAGTACTTC. Residues: CASSYSRGEETQYF.

This clonotype was counted only a few times. J is TRBJ2-7 and V is TRBV3-1; perhaps TRBD2 as D (6 bases). V lost 7 bases to trimming and J lost 3 bases, with 16 bases between them. Germline lookup yields CDR1 LGHDT and CDR2 YNNKEL (reference sequence). CDR3 length: 14 amino acids. CDR3 DNA: TGTGCCAGCACCCAGGCGGGAAGTGACTACGAGCAGTACTTC. It codes for CASTQAGSDYEQYF.

This clonotype was detected only a few times. The gene calls are TRBV29-1 and TRBJ2-3, with 7 bases matching TRBD2. Germline assignment: CDR1 SQVTM and CDR2 ANQGSEA. The ends lost 4 bases at V and 1 base at J; junction bases unmatched: 14. The CDR3 is 17 residues long. The CDR3 region is CSVVSGAGERGTDTQYF. The CDR3 nucleotides read TGCAGCGTTGTAAGCGGGGCGGGAGAGAGGGGCACAGATACGCAGTATTTT.

This clonotype has at least ten counts. The J gene is TRBJ1-1, the V gene TRBV28; a weak D match, TRBD1 (5 bases). The CDR3 runs to 13 residues. CDR1 MDHEN and CDR2 SYDVKM come from the germline V gene. With 3 bases removed from V and 10 bases from J, the gap between germline ends came to 15 bases. CDR3 bases: TGTGCCAGCAGTTTTGACCTGACAGTGAGAGCTTTCTTT. Its translation is CASSFDLTVRAFF.

This chain connects TRBV5-1 to TRBJ2-1, with TRBD2 matching over 12 bases. In germline, CDR1 is SGHRS, CDR2 YFSETQ. The CDR3 length is 17 residues. With V trimmed by 1 base and J by 5 bases, 7 bases remained unmatched. The CDR3 nucleotides are TGCGCCAGCAGCTTGATCGCTAGCGGGGGGGGAAACAATGAGCAGTTCTTC. This gives the protein CASSLIASGGGNNEQFF.

V gene TRBV5-5 combines with J gene TRBJ1-2; D remains ambiguous. The CDR3 sequence is 13 residues long. The V end lost 0 bases, the J end lost 4 bases, and 7 bases lay between the germline ends. The V gene's germline CDR1 is SGHKS and CDR2 YYEKEE (reference sequence). The DNA of the CDR3 is TGTGCCAGCAGCTTGGATGGGAGCTATGGCTACACCTTC. This translates into CASSLDGSYGYTF. The complete variable domain, with remaining parts taken from reference TRBV5-5 and TRBJ1-2, reads DAGVTQSPTHLIKTRGQQVTLRCSPISGHKSVSWYQQVLGQGPQFIFQYYEKEERGRGNFPDRFSARQFPNYSSELNVNALLLGDSALYLCASSLDGSYGYTFGSGTRLTVV.

The J gene is TRBJ1-4, the V gene TRBV10-3, with D perhaps TRBD1 (5 bases). This CDR3 has 15 residues. V lost 8 bases, J lost 7 bases, and 20 bases lay in between. Germline CDR1 is ENHRY and CDR2 is SYGVKD. The chain's CDR3 is CAISDSLGIGEKLFF. The CDR3 nucleotides are TGTGCCATCTCCGACAGTTTAGGGATCGGTGAAAAACTGTTTTTT.

The chain has TRBV2 and TRBJ2-5; D remains ambiguous. From germline, CDR1 is SNHLY and CDR2 FYNNEI. The CDR3 is 15 amino acids. V dropped 1 base and J dropped 1 base, with 10 bases sitting between them. CDR3 loop: CASSEGFPLQETQYF. As DNA, the CDR3 is TGTGCCAGCAGTGAAGGGTTCCCCCTCCAAGAGACCCAGTACTTC.

The V gene is TRBV9, the J gene TRBJ2-7; tentatively, D is TRBD1 or TRBD2 (5 bases each). The CDR3 loop spans 14 amino acids. The V gene lost 0 bases and the J gene lost 5 bases, with 12 bases spanning the gap. Germline V CDR1 and CDR2: SGDLS, YYNGEE. CDR3 residues: CASSVGVGVNEQYF. The CDR3 DNA reads as TGTGCCAGCAGCGTAGGGGTGGGGGTTAACGAGCAGTACTTC.

This clonotype was seen once. This sequence joins TRBV5-8 and TRBJ1-6; 7 nucleotides line up with TRBD1. The CDR3 consists of 14 residues. The germline gives CDR1 SGHTS, CDR2 YDEGEE. With 0 bases clipped from V and 8 bases from J, the junction kept 2 bases outside the gene matches. CDR3 sequence (DNA): TGTGCCAGCAGCTTGGGGGACAGATATTCACCCCTCCACTTT. Translating it yields CASSLGDRYSPLHF. Supplemented by reference TRBV5-8 and TRBJ1-6, the full variable domain reads EAGVTQSPTHLIKTRGQQATLRCSPISGHTSVYWYQQALGLGLQFLLWYDEGEERNRGNFPPRFSGRQFPNYSSELNVNALELEDSALYLCASSLGDRYSPLHFGNGTRLTVT.